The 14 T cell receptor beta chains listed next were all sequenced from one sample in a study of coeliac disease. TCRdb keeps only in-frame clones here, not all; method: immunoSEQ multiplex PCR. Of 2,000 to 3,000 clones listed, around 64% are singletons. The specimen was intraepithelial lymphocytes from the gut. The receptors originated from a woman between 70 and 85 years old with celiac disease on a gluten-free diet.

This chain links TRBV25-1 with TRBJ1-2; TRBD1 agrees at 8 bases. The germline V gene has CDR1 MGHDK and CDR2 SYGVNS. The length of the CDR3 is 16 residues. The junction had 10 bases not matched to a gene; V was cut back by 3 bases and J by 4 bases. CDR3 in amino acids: CASSESSRGLLYGYTF. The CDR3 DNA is TGTGCCAGCAGTGAGTCTTCCAGGGGGCTCCTCTATGGCTACACCTTC.

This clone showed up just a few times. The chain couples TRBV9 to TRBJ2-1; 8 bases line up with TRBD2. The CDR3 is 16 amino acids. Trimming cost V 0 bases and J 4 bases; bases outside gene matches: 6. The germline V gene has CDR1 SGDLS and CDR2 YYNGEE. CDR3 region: CASSVVSGSIYNEQFF. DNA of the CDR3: TGTGCCAGCAGCGTAGTGAGCGGGAGTATTTACAATGAGCAGTTCTTC. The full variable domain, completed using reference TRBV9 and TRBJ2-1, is DSGVTQTPKHLITATGQRVTLRCSPRSGDLSVYWYQQSLDQGLQFLIQYYNGEERAKGNILERFSAQQFPDLHSELNLSSLELGDSALYFCASSVVSGSIYNEQFFGPGTRLTVL.

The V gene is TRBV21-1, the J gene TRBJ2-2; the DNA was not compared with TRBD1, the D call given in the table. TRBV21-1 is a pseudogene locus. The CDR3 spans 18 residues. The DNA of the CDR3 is TGTGCCAGCAGCAAAGGCCCAGATGGACAGGGGGCTAACGGGGAGCTGTTTTTT. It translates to CASSKGPDGQGANGELFF.

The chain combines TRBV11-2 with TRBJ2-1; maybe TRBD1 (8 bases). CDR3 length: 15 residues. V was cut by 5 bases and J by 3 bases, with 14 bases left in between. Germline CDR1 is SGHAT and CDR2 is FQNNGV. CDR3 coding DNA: TGTGCCAGCAGCGCACAGGGGGGGCTCTACAATGAGCAGTTCTTC. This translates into CASSAQGGLYNEQFF. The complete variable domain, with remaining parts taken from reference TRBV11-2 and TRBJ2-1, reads EAGVAQSPRYKIIEKRQSVAFWCNPISGHATLYWYQQILGQGPKLLIQFQNNGVVDDSQLPKDRFSAERLKGVDSTLKIQPAKLEDSAVYLCASSAQGGLYNEQFFGPGTRLTVL.

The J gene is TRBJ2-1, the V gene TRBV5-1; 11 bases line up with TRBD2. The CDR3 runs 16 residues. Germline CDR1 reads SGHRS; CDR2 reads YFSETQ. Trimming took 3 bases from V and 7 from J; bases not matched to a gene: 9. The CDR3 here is CASSSPLAGGRNEQFF. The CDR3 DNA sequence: TGCGCCAGCAGCTCGCCCTTAGCGGGGGGGCGGAATGAGCAGTTCTTC. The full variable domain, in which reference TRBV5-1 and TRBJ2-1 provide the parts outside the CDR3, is KAGVTQTPRYLIKTRGQQVTLSCSPISGHRSVSWYQQTPGQGLQFLFEYFSETQRNKGNFPGRFSGRQFSNSRSEMNVSTLELGDSALYLCASSSPLAGGRNEQFFGPGTRLTVL.

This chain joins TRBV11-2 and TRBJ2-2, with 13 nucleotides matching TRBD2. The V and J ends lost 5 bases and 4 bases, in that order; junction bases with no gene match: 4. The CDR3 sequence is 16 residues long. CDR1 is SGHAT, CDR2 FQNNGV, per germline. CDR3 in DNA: TGTGCCAGCAGCCTACTAGCGGGGGGGAGCACCGGGGAGCTGTTTTTT. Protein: CASSLLAGGSTGELFF.

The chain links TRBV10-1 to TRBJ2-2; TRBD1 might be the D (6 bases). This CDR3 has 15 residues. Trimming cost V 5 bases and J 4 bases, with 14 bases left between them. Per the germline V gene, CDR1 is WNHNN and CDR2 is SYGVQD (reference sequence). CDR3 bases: TGCGCCAGCAGTCAACAGGGTGGGGGCACCGGGGAGCTGTTTTTT. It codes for CASSQQGGGTGELFF.

DNA for the CDR3: TGTGCCAGCCAGACTGGCACAGATACGCAGTATTTT. This codes for CASQTGTDTQYF. The rearrangement uses TRBV6-6 and TRBJ2-3; D ambiguous. CDR3 length equals 12 residues. V was pared by 8 bases and J by 1 base, with 7 bases between. CDR1 is MNHNY, CDR2 SVGAGI, per germline (reference sequence).

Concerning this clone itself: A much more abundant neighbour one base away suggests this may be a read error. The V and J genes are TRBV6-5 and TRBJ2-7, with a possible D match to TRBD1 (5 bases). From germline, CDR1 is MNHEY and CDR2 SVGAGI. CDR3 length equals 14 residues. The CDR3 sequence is CASGDSDSFYGQYF. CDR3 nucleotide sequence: TGTGCCAGCGGTGATTCTGACAGTTTCTACGGGCAGTACTTC.

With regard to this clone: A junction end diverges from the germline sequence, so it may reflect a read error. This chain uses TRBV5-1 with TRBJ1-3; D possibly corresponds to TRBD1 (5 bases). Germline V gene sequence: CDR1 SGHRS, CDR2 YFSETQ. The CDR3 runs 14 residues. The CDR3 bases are TGTGCCAGCAGCTTGGGGCAGGCTGGAAACACCATATATTTT. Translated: CASSLGQAGNTIYF.

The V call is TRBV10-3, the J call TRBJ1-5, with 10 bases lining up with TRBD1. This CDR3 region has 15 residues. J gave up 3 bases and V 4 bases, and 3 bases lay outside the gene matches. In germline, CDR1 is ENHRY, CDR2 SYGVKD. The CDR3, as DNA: TGTGCCATCAGTGGGGGACAGGGGTACAATCAGCCCCAGCATTTT. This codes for CAISGGQGYNQPQHF.

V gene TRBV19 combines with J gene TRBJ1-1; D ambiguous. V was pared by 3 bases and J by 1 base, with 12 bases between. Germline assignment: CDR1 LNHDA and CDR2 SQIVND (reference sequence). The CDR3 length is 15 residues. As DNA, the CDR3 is TGTGCCAGTAGTATTAGGAGACGGGAGAACACTGAAGCTTTCTTT. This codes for CASSIRRRENTEAFF.

In DNA form, the CDR3 reads TGCGCCAGCAGCTCACAACAGGGGGGCTATGGCTACACCTTC. Residues: CASSSQQGGYGYTF. The V call is TRBV5-1, the J call TRBJ1-2; 8 nucleotides align to TRBD1. CDR1 SGHRS and CDR2 YFSETQ come from the germline V gene. The CDR3 is made up of 14 amino acids. V gave up 3 bases and J gave up 4 bases; unmatched junction bases: 5.

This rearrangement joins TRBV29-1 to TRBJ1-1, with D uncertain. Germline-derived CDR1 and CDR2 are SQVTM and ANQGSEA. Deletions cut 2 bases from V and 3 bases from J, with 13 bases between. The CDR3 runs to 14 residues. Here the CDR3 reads CSVESPGVDTEAFF. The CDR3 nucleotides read TGCAGCGTTGAATCACCCGGGGTAGACACTGAAGCTTTCTTT. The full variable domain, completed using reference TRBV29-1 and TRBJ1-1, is SAVISQKPSRDICQRGTSLTIQCQVDSQVTMMFWYRQQPGQSLTLIATANQGSEATYESGFVIDKFPISRPNLTFSTLTVSNMSPEDSSIYLCSVESPGVDTEAFFGQGTRLTVV.